These 28 T cell receptor beta chains share one sample of origin, sequenced in a study of beta chain features in type 1 diabetes. The study, taken as a whole, reports: Researchers report that Type 1 diabetes patients had moderately but significantly shorter TCRB CDR3s across all four CD4+ subsets.

Every bit of the isolated RNA underwent reverse transcription, so sequencing read expressed TCRB transcripts. Sequenced by immunoSEQ multiplex PCR; TCRdb stores in-frame clones only, minus some. The table records about 700,000 clones, around 15% of them present only once. These TCRs are of unknown antigen specificity. The sample comprised naive CD4+ T cells from blood. The receptor source for this set is a man between 18 and 35 years old with type 1 diabetes.

The rearrangement joins TRBV6-5 to TRBJ1-6, with D perhaps matching TRBD1 (5 bases). The ends were cut back, 2 bases at V and 5 bases at J, with 10 bases in the middle. Germline assignment: CDR1 MNHEY and CDR2 SVGAGI. The CDR3 consists of 15 residues. In nucleotides, the CDR3 is TGTGCCAGCAGTTACGGCAGGGAGAATAATTCACCCCTCCACTTT. Its translation: CASSYGRENNSPLHF.

This chain uses TRBV19 with TRBJ2-7; 10 nucleotides align to TRBD1. The germline CDR1 and CDR2 sequences are LNHDA and SQIVND (reference sequence). The CDR3 contains 15 residues. V gave up 3 bases and J gave up 6 bases; unmatched junction bases: 8. The CDR3: CASSMMGQGTGEQYF. The DNA for the CDR3 is TGTGCCAGTAGTATGATGGGACAGGGGACGGGCGAGCAGTACTTC.

This clone was counted only a few times. At the DNA level, this CDR3 is encoded by other sequences in the same sample as well. The chain links TRBV2 to TRBJ2-5; D not certain. The CDR3 length is 12 residues. V shed 5 bases and J shed 1 base, with 5 bases lying between them. Looked up from germline, CDR1 is SNHLY and CDR2 is FYNNEI. CDR3 in amino acids: CASSYSQETQYF. CDR3 nucleotide sequence: TGTGCCAGCAGTTACAGCCAAGAGACCCAGTACTTC.

The J gene is TRBJ1-2, the V gene TRBV30; 7 positions match TRBD1. Germline V gene sequence: CDR1 GTSNPN, CDR2 SVGIG (reference sequence). The CDR3 has 13 amino acids. V lost 4 bases and J lost 4; bases outside the gene matches: 6. This CDR3 reads CAWTNRGLYGYTF. Here the CDR3 DNA reads TGTGCCTGGACCAACAGGGGACTCTATGGCTACACCTTC.

V and J are TRBV5-1 and TRBJ2-7; the match to TRBD2 covers 7 bases. V shed 4 bases and J 2 bases; nucleotides not matched to a gene: 6. The length of the CDR3 is 14 residues. Per the germline V gene, CDR1 is SGHRS and CDR2 is YFSETQ. CDR3 protein: CASSLAELTYEQYF. The DNA for the CDR3 is TGCGCCAGCAGCCTAGCGGAGCTTACCTACGAGCAGTACTTC.

This clone was seen only a few times. The chain recombines TRBV30 with TRBJ2-7; TRBD2 matches 9 bases. The V segment lost 0 bases and the J segment 3 bases; nucleotides outside the gene matches: 6. Germline V lookup: CDR1 GTSNPN, CDR2 SVGIG (reference sequence). The CDR3 loop spans 15 amino acids. CDR3 in amino acids: CAWSVGSGGFYEQYF. The CDR3 DNA sequence: TGTGCCTGGAGTGTCGGTAGCGGGGGTTTCTACGAGCAGTACTTC.

The genes are TRBV5-4 and TRBJ2-1; no definite D call. Trimming took 0 bases from V and 8 from J, leaving 3 bases between them. The CDR3 runs to 11 residues. Germline values: CDR1 SGHNT, CDR2 YYREEE (reference sequence). The CDR3 DNA reads as TGTGCCAGCAGCTTGGCGGATGAGCAGTTCTTC. Encoded protein: CASSLADEQFF.

This clone was seen a handful of times. The V and J genes are TRBV18 and TRBJ1-5; a weak D match, TRBD1 (5 bases). V was pared by 2 bases and J by 3 bases, with 17 bases between. This CDR3 is built from 17 residues. The germline V gene encodes CDR1 KGHSH and CDR2 LQKENI. The CDR3 here is CASSPGGRGGNNQPQHF. The CDR3 DNA follows: TGTGCCAGCTCACCAGGGGGACGGGGCGGTAACAATCAGCCCCAGCATTTT.

This chain links TRBV2 with TRBJ2-7; TRBD2 matches 9 bases. In germline, CDR1 is SNHLY, CDR2 FYNNEI. The V and J ends lost 7 bases and 6 bases, in that order; junction bases with no gene match: 10. CDR3 length: 14 residues. The CDR3 DNA reads as TGTGCCAGCATCCAAGGGACTAGCTTTGGCGAGCAGTACTTC. It translates to CASIQGTSFGEQYF.

This clone was counted only a few times. This chain links TRBV6-5 with TRBJ1-1; weak D call: TRBD1 (5 bases). CDR1 is MNHEY, CDR2 SVGAGI, per germline. This CDR3 is built from 16 residues. V shed 0 bases and J shed 4 bases, with 15 bases lying between them. The CDR3 reads CASSYSSIGVSTEAFF. The CDR3, as DNA: TGTGCCAGCAGTTACTCGAGCATAGGGGTTTCCACTGAAGCTTTCTTT.

V is TRBV18 and J is TRBJ2-3, with 7 nucleotides matching TRBD1. V was pared by 3 bases and J by 4 bases, with 7 bases of the junction left unmatched. Germline CDR1 reads KGHSH; CDR2 reads LQKENI. The CDR3 has 15 amino acids. CDR3 nucleotides: TGTGCCAGCTCACCCACGACAGGGAGCTCAGATACGCAGTATTTT. It translates to CASSPTTGSSDTQYF.

This rearrangement joins TRBV30 to TRBJ2-2; D gene uncertain. This CDR3 contains 11 residues. CDR1 and CDR2 (germline): GTSNPN, SVGIG (reference sequence). Trimming took 2 bases from V and 6 from J, leaving 4 bases between them. CDR3 DNA: TGTGCCTGGAGTTCTGCCGGGGAGCTGTTTTTT. This gives the protein CAWSSAGELFF.

This clone was seen only a few times. V usage is TRBV6-5 and J usage is TRBJ1-2; D gene uncertain. The CDR3 covers 13 residues. V was trimmed by 4 bases and J by 4 bases, leaving 10 bases between them. Germline assignment: CDR1 MNHEY and CDR2 SVGAGI. The CDR3 DNA reads TGTGCCAGCAGTTCGAGCAGGAGCTATGGCTACACCTTC. It is translated as CASSSSRSYGYTF.

The V gene is TRBV6-1, the J gene TRBJ1-6, with D perhaps matching TRBD1 (6 bases). The V gene lost 5 bases and the J gene lost 15 bases, with 17 bases spanning the gap. The CDR3 extends over 13 amino acids. Germline V gene data show CDR1 as MNHNS and CDR2 as SASEGT. CDR3 in amino acids: CASSTRDTGLLHF. DNA for the CDR3: TGTGCCAGCAGTACCCGGGACACCGGACTCCTCCACTTT.

This clone was detected a few times. The rearrangement links TRBV5-8 to TRBJ2-1, with unresolved D. From germline, CDR1 is SGHTS and CDR2 YDEGEE. The CDR3 has 14 residues. Between the trimmed V and J ends, which lost 2 bases and 6 bases, there was a span of 12 bases. In DNA, the CDR3 is TGTGCCAGCAGCTTAGAGTGGACGGGCAATGAGCAGTTCTTC. Protein product: CASSLEWTGNEQFF.

This clone was detected only a few times. The chain combines TRBV29-1 with TRBJ2-1; D perhaps matches TRBD1 (6 bases). Trimming removed 7 bases at V and 5 bases at J, with 15 bases between. The germline gives CDR1 SQVTM, CDR2 ANQGSEA. The CDR3 is 13 amino acids. For the CDR3, the DNA is TGCAGCGCTCGGGACATCCGGAACAATGAGCAGTTCTTC. Its protein is CSARDIRNNEQFF.

This clone was picked up a small number of times. This chain uses TRBV4-1 with TRBJ2-7; D is ambiguous. The V and J ends lost 3 bases and 2 bases respectively, with 2 bases between them. CDR1 is MGHRA and CDR2 is YSYEKL in the germline V gene. This CDR3 is built from 11 residues. DNA of the CDR3: TGCGCCAGCAGCCATGCCTACGAGCAGTACTTC. It encodes CASSHAYEQYF.

The table lists this clone with a few counts. The chain has TRBV30 and TRBJ1-4, with unresolved D. The V gene's germline CDR1 is GTSNPN and CDR2 SVGIG (reference sequence). The V end was cut by 0 bases, the J end by 8 bases, with 13 bases between. The CDR3 is made up of 14 amino acids. The CDR3 loop is CAWSVSVPVEKLFF. In DNA, the CDR3 is TGTGCCTGGAGTGTATCGGTCCCTGTCGAAAAACTGTTTTTT.

The V and J genes are TRBV29-1 and TRBJ1-3; no firm D call. CDR1 SQVTM and CDR2 ANQGSEA come from the germline V gene. The CDR3 is 15 amino acids. V was cut by 7 bases and J by 0 bases, with 16 bases left in between. The CDR3 coding sequence is TGCAGCGCGTGGGCCCACAGAAACTCTGGAAACACCATATATTTT. Residues: CSAWAHRNSGNTIYF.

This clone has only a few counts. CDR3 DNA sequence: TGTGCCAGCAGTACCAGCGGGGGGCCTAGCACAGATACGCAGTATTTT. This translates into CASSTSGGPSTDTQYF. The rearrangement uses TRBV25-1 and TRBJ2-3; 9 bases line up with TRBD2. The length of the CDR3 is 16 residues. Germline CDR1 and CDR2: MGHDK and SYGVNS. After removal of 5 bases from V and 0 bases from J, the junction contained 6 bases not matched to a gene.

The V and J genes are TRBV6-5 and TRBJ2-7, with D unresolved. The CDR3 consists of 8 residues. The germline gives CDR1 MNHEY, CDR2 SVGAGI. This CDR3 is CAVYEQYF. Here the CDR3 DNA reads TGTGCGGTCTACGAGCAGTACTTC.

The chain recombines TRBV19 with TRBJ1-4; D may be TRBD1 (6 bases). Per the germline V gene, CDR1 is LNHDA and CDR2 is SQIVND (reference sequence). This CDR3 contains 16 residues. V was shortened by 3 bases and J by 6 bases, with 17 bases between the two germline ends. CDR3 region: CASSMRLASGDEKLFF. Here the CDR3 DNA reads TGTGCCAGTAGTATGAGATTGGCGTCAGGGGATGAAAAACTGTTTTTT.

The chain uses TRBV10-2 and TRBJ2-5; D is perhaps TRBD2 (5 bases). The CDR3 totals 14 residues. CDR1 is WSHSY, CDR2 SAAADI, per germline. Between the trimmed V and J ends, which lost 0 bases and 3 bases, there was a span of 8 bases. The CDR3 protein is CASSESGEEETQYF. In nucleotides, the CDR3 is TGCGCCAGCAGTGAGTCGGGAGAAGAAGAGACCCAGTACTTC.

This clone was seen only a few times. CDR3 bases: TGTGCCAGCAGCCCAAAGACTAGCGGGGTAGCCAAAAACATTCAGTACTTC. Its protein is CASSPKTSGVAKNIQYF. The chain has TRBV7-6 and TRBJ2-4; TRBD2 matches at 11 bases. The V segment lost 5 bases and the J segment 0 bases; nucleotides outside the gene matches: 6. This CDR3 comprises 17 residues. Germline V gives CDR1 SGHVS, CDR2 FNYEAQ.

V is TRBV13 and J is TRBJ2-4, with D perhaps matching TRBD2 (6 bases). Trimming removed 3 bases at V and 0 bases at J, with 12 bases between. This CDR3 contains 16 residues. The germline gives CDR1 PRHDT, CDR2 FYEKMQ (reference sequence). DNA for the CDR3: TGTGCCAGCAGCTTCTTTAGCGGACTAGCCAAAAACATTCAGTACTTC. Protein product: CASSFFSGLAKNIQYF.

The V call is TRBV20-1, the J call TRBJ2-5, with a tentative D call TRBD1 (5 bases). CDR1 and CDR2 (germline): DFQATT, SNEGSKA (reference sequence). Between the trimmed V and J ends, which lost 6 bases and 4 bases, there was a span of 9 bases. The CDR3 covers 11 residues. As DNA, the CDR3 is TGCAGTGCCGATAGGGGAGAGACCCAGTACTTC. Translated, it gives CSADRGETQYF.

This clone was counted a few times. V usage is TRBV6-5 and J usage is TRBJ1-5; no firm D call. The V gene's germline CDR1 is MNHEY and CDR2 SVGAGI. The V and J ends lost 3 bases and 2 bases respectively, with 5 bases between them. The CDR3 sequence is 13 residues long. CDR3 nucleotide sequence: TGTGCCAGCAGTTATATGGGCAATCAGCCCCAGCATTTT. This gives the protein CASSYMGNQPQHF.

The J gene is TRBJ2-7, the V gene TRBV6-5; a weak D match, TRBD2 (6 bases). V was pared by 7 bases and J by 7 bases, with 20 bases between. The CDR3 runs 14 residues. Germline CDR1 is MNHEY and CDR2 is SVGAGI. The chain's CDR3 is CASTRRGNNQEQYF. The CDR3 nucleotides are TGTGCCAGCACCCGCCGGGGGAACAATCAGGAGCAGTACTTC.